Presented here are 26 T cell receptor beta chains from one specimen sequenced in a study of OX40 agonist ivuxolimab in advanced cancers. The data were produced by immunoSEQ multiplex PCR, yet TCRdb's version contains in-frame clones alone and is incomplete. The sample gives tens of thousands of clones, around 89% of which show up once; roughly 5.9% is in the top ten. Sequenced material: CD4+ or CD8+ T cells sorted from blood, taken in a trial of the OX40 agonist ivuxolimab. These receptors originate from an adult with an advanced solid tumor such as melanoma, head and neck, liver or kidney cancer.

This clone qualifies as medium-sized. V usage is TRBV28 and J usage is TRBJ1-2; 10 bases map to TRBD1. CDR1 is MDHEN, CDR2 SYDVKM, per germline. The CDR3 covers 16 residues. The V gene end was trimmed by 5 bases and the J gene end by 4 bases; junction bases not matched to a gene: 10. CDR3: CASSPVRTGGTYGYTF. In nucleotides, the CDR3 is TGTGCCAGCAGTCCCGTACGGACAGGGGGAACCTATGGCTACACCTTC.

In this sample, this clone turned up a few times. V gene TRBV18 combines with J gene TRBJ2-7; D might be TRBD1 (6 bases). CDR1 and CDR2 from the germline V gene are KGHSH and LQKENI. Between the trimmed V and J ends, which lost 3 bases and 5 bases, there was a span of 23 bases. This CDR3 is built from 17 residues. DNA of the CDR3: TGTGCCAGCTCACCCCCTGGAGTATGGGGACAACGGAACGAGCAGTACTTC. It is translated as CASSPPGVWGQRNEQYF.

The V and J genes are TRBV20-1 and TRBJ2-7; D call uncertain. The CDR3 is 11 residues long. V lost 3 bases and J 2 bases, leaving 5 bases between the germline ends. Germline loops: CDR1 DFQATT, CDR2 SNEGSKA (reference sequence). The CDR3: CSARKPYEQYF. In DNA form, the CDR3 reads TGCAGTGCTAGGAAGCCCTACGAGCAGTACTTC.

The chain carries TRBV28 and TRBJ2-1, with D unresolved. Trimming removed 6 bases at V and 14 bases at J, with 14 bases between. Per the germline V gene, CDR1 is MDHEN and CDR2 is SYDVKM. The CDR3 has 11 residues. The CDR3 region is CASRDPGREFF. CDR3 nucleotides: TGTGCCAGCAGGGACCCGGGTCGAGAGTTCTTC.

This clone was seen once. The chain uses TRBV28 and TRBJ1-2; D is ambiguous. The germline gives CDR1 MDHEN, CDR2 SYDVKM. V dropped 5 bases and J dropped 7 bases, with 11 bases sitting between them. The CDR3 contains 12 residues. The CDR3 DNA is TGTGCCAGCAGTCCCCGGAAGGGTGGCTACACCTTC. Protein sequence: CASSPRKGGYTF.

This clone was recorded a few times. The gene calls are TRBV15 and TRBJ1-1, with no clear D. Per germline, CDR1 LNHNV and CDR2 YYDKDF (reference sequence). Between the trimmed V and J ends, which lost 3 bases and 1 base, there was a span of 12 bases. The CDR3 has 15 residues. The CDR3 reads CATSRQSPANTEAFF. As DNA, the CDR3 is TGTGCCACCAGCAGGCAATCCCCAGCGAACACTGAAGCTTTCTTT.

This clone is medium-sized within its sample. V usage is TRBV19 and J usage is TRBJ2-1; 7 bases map to TRBD1. With 7 bases clipped from V and 5 bases from J, the junction kept 5 bases outside the gene matches. Germline CDR1 LNHDA, CDR2 SQIVND (reference sequence). This CDR3 has 13 residues. Here the CDR3 reads CASMGDRDNEQFF. The CDR3, as DNA: TGTGCCAGTATGGGTGACAGGGACAATGAGCAGTTCTTC.

The rearrangement links TRBV6-5 to TRBJ2-1; 9 bases match TRBD2. Germline V gives CDR1 MNHEY, CDR2 SVGAGI. This CDR3 is 16 amino acids long. The junction had 10 bases not matched to a gene; V was cut back by 4 bases and J by 6 bases. The CDR3 reads CASSSLSSGAFNEQFF. The DNA of the CDR3 is TGTGCCAGCAGTTCGCTCTCTAGCGGGGCCTTCAATGAGCAGTTCTTC.

V gene TRBV19 combines with J gene TRBJ1-5, with TRBD1 as a possible D gene (5 bases). Looked up from germline, CDR1 is LNHDA and CDR2 is SQIVND (reference sequence). The CDR3 is 14 residues long. V was cut by 7 bases and J by 7 bases, with 17 bases left in between. CDR3 protein: CASTHLGEDQPQHF. DNA for the CDR3: TGTGCCAGTACCCACTTGGGGGAGGACCAGCCCCAGCATTTT.

The chain employs TRBV15 and TRBJ1-1; D may be TRBD1 (6 bases). Per germline, CDR1 LNHNV and CDR2 YYDKDF (reference sequence). The CDR3 length is 13 residues. Trimming removed 1 base at V and 11 bases at J, with 14 bases between. This CDR3 reads CATSRAPGEWAFF. The CDR3 DNA sequence: TGTGCCACCAGCAGAGCCCCAGGGGAATGGGCTTTCTTT.

The V call is TRBV10-3, the J call TRBJ2-7; D is unclear. In germline, CDR1 is ENHRY, CDR2 SYGVKD. The CDR3 extends over 12 amino acids. Trimming took 0 bases from V and 3 from J, leaving 3 bases between them. The CDR3 loop reads CAISESVYEQYF. The CDR3 DNA is TGTGCCATCAGTGAGTCGGTCTACGAGCAGTACTTC.

V gene TRBV15 combines with J gene TRBJ2-5; a possible D gene is TRBD1 (6 bases). The germline V gene has CDR1 LNHNV and CDR2 YYDKDF (reference sequence). V gave up 3 bases and J gave up 0 bases, with 11 bases separating them. The CDR3 contains 15 residues. In DNA, the CDR3 is TGTGCCACCAGCAGGGACAGATCGAACCAAGAGACCCAGTACTTC. Translation gives CATSRDRSNQETQYF.

This clone appeared a few times. This chain connects TRBV15 to TRBJ2-3; no reliable D call. This CDR3 has 14 amino acids. From germline, CDR1 is LNHNV and CDR2 YYDKDF (reference sequence). Trimming shortened V by 0 bases and J by 2 bases, and 6 bases separated the two germline ends. For the CDR3, the DNA is TGTGCCACCAGCAGAGATGCGGCCACAGATACGCAGTATTTT. Amino acid sequence: CATSRDAATDTQYF.

The chain carries TRBV6-1 and TRBJ2-7; 7 bases map to TRBD1. The germline CDR1 and CDR2 sequences are MNHNS and SASEGT. The V and J ends lost 5 bases and 2 bases, in that order; junction bases with no gene match: 3. The CDR3 spans 13 residues. CDR3 DNA sequence: TGTGCCAGCAGTCAACAGGGGACCTACGAGCAGTACTTC. Translated, it gives CASSQQGTYEQYF.

V gene TRBV7-9 combines with J gene TRBJ2-5; D tentatively reads TRBD1 or TRBD2 (5 bases each). Germline CDR1 is SEHNR and CDR2 is FQNEAQ (reference sequence). This CDR3 contains 12 residues. V lost 5 bases, J lost 7 bases, and 11 bases lay in between. As DNA, the CDR3 is TGTGCCAGCAGCCAACGTGGGGGGACCCAGTACTTC. This translates into CASSQRGGTQYF.

This chain joins TRBV14 and TRBJ2-3; 13 bases are a match to TRBD2. Per the germline V gene, CDR1 is SGHDN and CDR2 is FVKESK. This CDR3 has 17 residues. After removal of 5 bases from V and 0 bases from J, the junction contained 5 bases not matched to a gene. In DNA form, the CDR3 reads TGTGCCAGCAGCGTGACTAGCGGGAGGTTGAGCACAGATACGCAGTATTTT. Its translation is CASSVTSGRLSTDTQYF.

The J gene is TRBJ2-7, the V gene TRBV28; D is unclear. Germline lookup yields CDR1 MDHEN and CDR2 SYDVKM. The CDR3 consists of 12 residues. V was clipped by 2 bases and J by 3 bases, with 5 bases between them. The CDR3 sequence is CASSLSIYEQYF. The CDR3 region has the DNA TGTGCCAGCAGTTTAAGTATCTACGAGCAGTACTTC. Full variable domain (remainder filled in from reference TRBV28 and TRBJ2-7): DVKVTQSSRYLVKRTGEKVFLECVQDMDHENMFWYRQDPGLGLRLIYFSYDVKMKEKGDIPEGYSVSREKKERFSLILESASTNQTSMYLCASSLSIYEQYFGPGTRLTVT.

The CDR3 coding sequence is TGTGCCAGCAGCTACAACCTGGGGGCTTTCTTT. Amino acids: CASSYNLGAFF. V usage is TRBV6-6 and J usage is TRBJ1-1; D is unresolved. Germline loops: CDR1 MNHNY, CDR2 SVGAGI (reference sequence). V was trimmed by 6 bases and J by 11 bases, leaving 13 bases between them. The CDR3 consists of 11 residues.

J is TRBJ2-7 and V is TRBV28; the match to TRBD1 covers 8 bases. Germline-derived CDR1 and CDR2 are MDHEN and SYDVKM. The CDR3 has 15 amino acids. Losses at the gene ends were 5 bases for V and 2 bases for J; bases not matched to a gene: 8. The CDR3, as DNA: TGTGCCAGCAGTCCCGGGACAGGTTACCCCTACGAGCAGTACTTC. Amino acids: CASSPGTGYPYEQYF.

The chain links TRBV7-3 to TRBJ2-7, with 10 bases lining up with TRBD2. Trimming removed 2 bases from V and 9 bases from J; junction bases left unmatched: 1. This CDR3 has 12 residues. Germline V gene data show CDR1 as SGHTA and CDR2 as FQGTGA. CDR3 amino acids: CASSLASGRQYF. The DNA for the CDR3 is TGTGCCAGCAGCTTAGCTAGCGGGAGGCAGTACTTC. Variable domain in full (rest from reference TRBV7-3 and TRBJ2-7): GAGVSQTPSNKVTEKGKYVELRCDPISGHTALYWYRQSLGQGPEFLIYFQGTGAADDSGLPNDRFFAVRPEGSVSTLKIQRTERGDSAVYLCASSLASGRQYFGPGTRLTVT.

V is TRBV11-3 and J is TRBJ2-7, with 7 bases fitting TRBD2. This CDR3 has 14 amino acids. Germline CDR1 is SGHNT and CDR2 is YENEEA. V lost 3 bases and J lost 0; bases outside the gene matches: 2. DNA of the CDR3: TGTGCCAGCAGCTTGGGGACTAACTCCTACGAGCAGTACTTC. It translates to CASSLGTNSYEQYF.

J is TRBJ2-7 and V is TRBV18; possibly TRBD2 for D (6 bases). V lost 3 bases and J 1 base, leaving 13 bases between the germline ends. The CDR3 has 15 residues. Germline CDR1 is KGHSH and CDR2 is LQKENI. The CDR3 DNA reads TGTGCCAGCTCACCGGGCGGGGTTCGGTCCTACGAGCAGTACTTC. Its protein product is CASSPGGVRSYEQYF.

This clone came up once. The chain combines TRBV25-1 with TRBJ1-1; no definite D call. The ends were cut back, 2 bases at V and 2 bases at J, with 9 bases in the middle. CDR1 and CDR2 (germline): MGHDK, SYGVNS. The CDR3 runs 14 residues. The CDR3 bases are TGTGCCAGCAGTGAAGGTGGAAGAAACACTGAAGCTTTCTTT. It is translated as CASSEGGRNTEAFF.

The chain has TRBV9 and TRBJ2-2; 9 bases are a match to TRBD2. The germline CDR1 and CDR2 sequences are SGDLS and YYNGEE. J lost 7 bases, V lost 3 bases, and 10 bases had no gene match. The CDR3 is made up of 16 amino acids. The chain's CDR3 is CASSDPIAGVVGELFF. CDR3 bases: TGTGCCAGCAGCGACCCGATAGCGGGAGTGGTCGGGGAGCTGTTTTTT.

This chain uses TRBV5-1 with TRBJ2-7, with D possibly being TRBD2 (6 bases). Between the trimmed V and J ends, which lost 4 bases and 1 base, there was a span of 24 bases. The germline V gene encodes CDR1 SGHRS and CDR2 YFSETQ. The CDR3 is 18 amino acids. Here the CDR3 reads CASSLYSTAGIPSYEQYF. In DNA form, the CDR3 reads TGCGCCAGCAGCCTGTACAGTACGGCGGGGATACCATCCTACGAGCAGTACTTC.

This chain uses TRBV18 with TRBJ2-5; D is unclear. The J call may be mistaken, given a closer DNA end match to TRBJ2-7. In germline, CDR1 is KGHSH, CDR2 LQKENI. This CDR3 has 14 residues. CDR3 region: CASSRALGSYEQYF. CDR3 nucleotide sequence: TGTGCCAGCTCACGTGCCCTAGGCTCCTACGAGCAGTACTTC.